These 27 T cell receptor beta chains came from one sample sequenced in a study of cytomegalovirus exposure and HLA in healthy donors. It was with 60 Vbeta and 13 Jbeta primers that the PCR ran. This table comes from immunoSEQ multiplex PCR, and its TCRdb copy is limited to in-frame clones, with some not included. The sample lists under 200,000 clones, around 80% occurring once. Sequenced sample: PBMCs. These receptor sequences come from a young man in good health and CMV-seropositive.

CDR3 sequence reads: CASSSMTVGVEAFF. DNA of the CDR3: TGCGCCAGCAGCTCGATGACAGTTGGAGTTGAAGCTTTCTTT. The chain links TRBV5-1 to TRBJ1-1; a possible D gene is TRBD1 (5 bases). The V and J ends lost 3 bases and 7 bases respectively, with 16 bases between them. The CDR3 extends over 14 amino acids. The germline V gene encodes CDR1 SGHRS and CDR2 YFSETQ.

The V and J genes are TRBV27 and TRBJ1-5; D not certain. V lost 2 bases and J 6 bases, leaving 32 bases between the germline ends. The CDR3 loop spans 21 amino acids. Germline values: CDR1 MNHEY, CDR2 SMNVEV (reference sequence). CDR3 DNA: TGTGCCAGCAGTTTAAGGGAGCGGCAGTCTTATGATTCAAGTCGGGCTCAGCCCCAGCATTTT. Its protein is CASSLRERQSYDSSRAQPQHF.

As concerns this clone: The conserved closing phenylalanine or tryptophan is absent in this CDR3, likely reflecting a read error. No DNA is shown, since the ends of the CDR3 on it are uncertain; the CDR3 is the one TCRdb lists. The chain has TRBV5-4 and TRBJ2-3; the table calls TRBD2, which could not be checked here. Germline CDR1 is SGHNT and CDR2 is YYREEE (reference sequence). The length of the CDR3 is 12 amino acids, counting both ends. CDR3 residues: CASSRPTSGCKI.

V gene TRBV6-1 combines with J gene TRBJ2-2; 10 bases align to TRBD1. V lost 4 bases, J lost 7 bases, and 3 bases stayed unmatched. Germline CDR1 and CDR2: MNHNS and SASEGT. The length of the CDR3 is 14 residues. In nucleotides, the CDR3 is TGTGCCAGCAGTGCCGACAGGGGGCTCGGGGAGCTGTTTTTT. Protein: CASSADRGLGELFF.

This sequence joins TRBV19 and TRBJ1-1; D may be TRBD1 (6 bases). Germline lookup yields CDR1 LNHDA and CDR2 SQIVND (reference sequence). Trimming stripped 5 bases from V and 3 bases from J, with 13 bases between. The length of the CDR3 is 14 residues. CDR3 nucleotide sequence: TGTGCCAGTAGTCGAAGTAAGGGGGACACTGAAGCTTTCTTT. Protein sequence: CASSRSKGDTEAFF.

The chain is built from TRBV4-1 and TRBJ2-5; 14 bases are shared with TRBD2. The V gene's germline CDR1 is MGHRA and CDR2 YSYEKL. V was pared by 0 bases and J by 5 bases, with 2 bases of the junction left unmatched. The CDR3 runs 16 residues. The CDR3 spells CASSQDRTSGRETQYF. The CDR3 DNA sequence: TGCGCCAGCAGCCAAGATAGGACTAGCGGGAGGGAGACCCAGTACTTC.

The V call is TRBV29-1, the J call TRBJ1-5; 7 bases are a match to TRBD1. In germline, CDR1 is SQVTM, CDR2 ANQGSEA. The CDR3 spans 14 residues. V shed 5 bases, J shed 3 bases, and the junction held 7 bases outside the gene matches. The CDR3 DNA follows: TGCAGCGTTACCACCGACAGGGCCAATCAGCCCCAGCATTTT. This gives the protein CSVTTDRANQPQHF.

A single count supports this clone. The rearrangement joins TRBV7-2 to TRBJ2-3; D gene ambiguous. Between the trimmed V and J ends, which lost 2 bases and 0 bases, there was a span of 6 bases. The germline V gene encodes CDR1 SGHTA and CDR2 FQGNSA. The CDR3 has 14 amino acids. The DNA for the CDR3 is TGTGCCAGCAGCTTACCGGTTAGCACAGATACGCAGTATTTT. It translates to CASSLPVSTDTQYF.

The V and J genes are TRBV27 and TRBJ1-1; tentatively, D is TRBD1 (5 bases). This CDR3 comprises 13 residues. CDR1 is MNHEY, CDR2 SMNVEV, per germline (reference sequence). Deletions cut 0 bases from V and 11 bases from J, with 13 bases between. The CDR3 sequence is CASSLSGAVGAFF. For the CDR3, the DNA is TGTGCCAGCAGTTTATCAGGGGCGGTAGGGGCTTTCTTT.

This chain links TRBV5-4 with TRBJ1-1; the D is unclear. The CDR3 contains 14 residues. Germline V gives CDR1 SGHNT, CDR2 YYREEE (reference sequence). V lost 0 bases, J lost 0 bases, and 6 bases lay in between. CDR3 region: CASSLEQLNTEAFF. The CDR3 DNA follows: TGTGCCAGCAGCTTGGAACAATTGAACACTGAAGCTTTCTTT.

The sample holds a few counts of this clone. The chain uses TRBV9 and TRBJ1-5, with D hard to call. Germline CDR1 reads SGDLS; CDR2 reads YYNGEE. This CDR3 region has 14 residues. V dropped 0 bases and J dropped 4 bases, with 8 bases sitting between them. DNA of the CDR3: TGTGCCAGCAGCGTAGATGAGGGTAATCAGCCCCAGCATTTT. Encoded protein: CASSVDEGNQPQHF.

This chain connects TRBV27 to TRBJ1-3; TRBD1 matches at 8 bases. Per germline, CDR1 MNHEY and CDR2 SMNVEV (reference sequence). J gave up 3 bases and V 5 bases, and 6 bases lay outside the gene matches. The CDR3 has 15 amino acids. DNA for the CDR3: TGTGCCAGCAGTAGAGGACAGGGATATGGAAACACCATATATTTT. The encoded protein is CASSRGQGYGNTIYF.

The rearrangement joins TRBV11-2 to TRBJ2-5; D gene uncertain. The germline V gene encodes CDR1 SGHAT and CDR2 FQNNGV. The CDR3 runs 10 residues. With 8 bases removed from V and 4 bases from J, the gap between germline ends came to 5 bases. CDR3 coding DNA: TGTGCCAGCTGGCCAGAGACCCAGTACTTC. This gives the protein CASWPETQYF.

The J gene is TRBJ2-2, the V gene TRBV11-3, with 7 positions matching TRBD1. CDR1 is SGHNT and CDR2 is YENEEA in the germline V gene. Trimming cost V 3 bases and J 1 base; bases outside gene matches: 5. The CDR3 runs 16 residues. CDR3 sequence: CASSFSGTVNTGELFF. CDR3 coding DNA: TGTGCCAGCAGCTTTTCCGGGACAGTGAACACCGGGGAGCTGTTTTTT.

The chain uses TRBV6-6 and TRBJ1-5; D may be TRBD1 (5 bases). The CDR3 covers 14 residues. Germline loops: CDR1 MNHNY, CDR2 SVGAGI (reference sequence). Trimming took 7 bases from V and 5 from J, leaving 15 bases between them. CDR3 bases: TGTGCCAGCACTCACGGGGGGTCTTATCAGCCCCAGCATTTT. Protein sequence: CASTHGGSYQPQHF.

This chain connects TRBV21-1 to TRBJ1-6; TRBD1 is the table's D call, not checked against the DNA. TRBV21-1 is a pseudogene. The CDR3 covers 16 residues. CDR3 loop: CASSNGQGEKFSPLHF. CDR3 nucleotide sequence: TGTGCCAGCAGCAACGGACAGGGAGAAAAATTTTCACCCCTCCACTTT.

The chain has TRBV5-1 and TRBJ2-7, with D perhaps matching TRBD2 (6 bases). CDR3 length equals 16 residues. Per the germline V gene, CDR1 is SGHRS and CDR2 is YFSETQ. Trimming left V 0 bases short and J 1 base short, with 14 bases between. This CDR3 is CASSLVYQGTSYEQYF. In DNA form, the CDR3 reads TGCGCCAGCAGCTTGGTGTATCAAGGGACTTCCTACGAGCAGTACTTC.

V usage is TRBV13 and J usage is TRBJ1-2; 7 bases align to TRBD1. Germline V gives CDR1 PRHDT, CDR2 FYEKMQ (reference sequence). The CDR3 runs 15 residues. The trim removed 5 bases at V and 5 bases at J, leaving 11 bases unmatched. The CDR3 region is CASSDYRGERYGYTF. CDR3 bases: TGTGCCAGCAGCGACTACAGGGGAGAGCGATATGGCTACACCTTC.

The chain combines TRBV5-6 with TRBJ2-3, with 9 bases that match TRBD2. J was trimmed by 2 bases and V by 1 base; bases with no gene match: 8. In germline, CDR1 is SGHDT, CDR2 YYEEEE. CDR3 size: 17 residues. CDR3 residues: CASSLRGSGGYTDTQYF. CDR3 DNA: TGTGCCAGCAGCTTGAGGGGTAGCGGGGGATACACAGATACGCAGTATTTT.

The rearrangement links TRBV5-1 to TRBJ1-1; 11 bases agree with TRBD1. V shed 0 bases, J shed 6 bases, and the junction held 4 bases outside the gene matches. Germline CDR1 reads SGHRS; CDR2 reads YFSETQ. The CDR3 runs to 15 residues. CDR3: CASSLEGQGASEAFF. CDR3 DNA: TGCGCCAGCAGCTTGGAAGGACAGGGGGCATCTGAAGCTTTCTTT.

Details on this clone: The identical CDR3 is also encoded by other nucleotide sequences in the sample. The chain joins TRBV4-1 to TRBJ1-1, with a tentative D call TRBD1 (6 bases). The CDR3 has 18 residues. From germline, CDR1 is MGHRA and CDR2 YSYEKL. Trimming cost V 0 bases and J 3 bases, with 20 bases left between them. The CDR3: CASSQEYRATGSDTEAFF. In DNA, the CDR3 is TGCGCCAGCAGCCAAGAGTACAGGGCGACCGGATCGGACACTGAAGCTTTCTTT.

This clone was detected only once. Additional DNA sequences in this sample encode the identical CDR3. The V call is TRBV18, the J call TRBJ2-7, with D perhaps TRBD1 (6 bases). Trimming took 3 bases from V and 0 from J, leaving 9 bases between them. CDR3 length equals 14 residues. Germline CDR1 is KGHSH and CDR2 is LQKENI. The CDR3 is CASSPLDSSYEQYF. In DNA form, the CDR3 reads TGTGCCAGCTCACCGCTGGACAGCTCCTACGAGCAGTACTTC.

The chain carries TRBV7-2 and TRBJ1-5, with D maybe TRBD1 (5 bases). Germline V gene lookup returns CDR1 SGHTA and CDR2 FQGNSA. CDR3 length equals 17 residues. With 1 base removed from V and 0 bases from J, the gap between germline ends came to 13 bases. CDR3 protein: CASSLEGGAYSNQPQHF. The CDR3 DNA sequence: TGTGCCAGCAGCTTAGAGGGTGGGGCTTATAGCAATCAGCCCCAGCATTTT. Full variable domain (rest looked up from reference TRBV7-2 and TRBJ1-5): GAGVSQSPSNKVTEKGKDVELRCDPISGHTALYWYRQSLGQGLEFLIYFQGNSAPDKSGLPSDRFSAERTGGSVSTLTIQRTQQEDSAVYLCASSLEGGAYSNQPQHFGDGTRLSIL.

The chain joins TRBV4-1 to TRBJ2-2; D may be TRBD2 (5 bases). The germline gives CDR1 MGHRA, CDR2 YSYEKL. This CDR3 comprises 14 residues. V was shortened by 0 bases and J by 5 bases, with 7 bases between the two germline ends. CDR3 nucleotides: TGCGCCAGCAGCCAAGATGAGGGAACCGGGGAGCTGTTTTTT. It yields the protein CASSQDEGTGELFF.

V usage is TRBV5-8 and J usage is TRBJ1-5; maybe TRBD1 (6 bases). V was trimmed by 6 bases and J by 4 bases, leaving 8 bases between them. Germline loops: CDR1 SGHTS, CDR2 YDEGEE. CDR3 size: 12 residues. CDR3 sequence: CASTDRNQPQHF. The CDR3 region has the DNA TGTGCCAGCACCGACAGGAATCAGCCCCAGCATTTT.

This clone has more than one count but fewer than ten. This sequence joins TRBV19 and TRBJ2-1; D gene unclear. Germline CDR1 and CDR2: LNHDA and SQIVND (reference sequence). This CDR3 is 11 amino acids long. Between the trimmed V and J ends, which lost 6 bases and 3 bases, there was a span of 3 bases. This CDR3 reads CASSNYNEQFF. The CDR3, as DNA: TGTGCCAGTAGCAACTACAATGAGCAGTTCTTC.

The V and J genes are TRBV4-2 and TRBJ1-2; perhaps TRBD1 as D (5 bases). Germline CDR1 and CDR2: LGHNA and YNFKEQ. The CDR3 runs 17 residues. The V end lost 0 bases, the J end lost 3 bases, and 17 bases lay between the germline ends. CDR3 sequence: CASSQDFRAPLDYGYTF. DNA for the CDR3: TGTGCCAGCAGCCAAGATTTCAGGGCCCCCCTCGACTATGGCTACACCTTC.